These T cell receptor beta chains were read from a single sample in a study of human T cells and chemical hapten exposure. Via MiXCR, TCRdb re-called the RACE reads, giving one row per CDR3 protein. The repertoire consists of approximately 88,000 distinct CDR3 sequences, with 10% to 15% occurring once and the leading ten covering more than 4.5%. The sample consisted of whole blood, taken in connection with sensitization to the hapten diphenylcyclopropenone (DPC). Receptors originate from a woman aged 45-60 years with alopecia areata. Some clones in this sample may be carry-over from other donors' samples. Both conserved end residues are part of each CDR3. The D gene is left open where the match is weak. Clone size is stated in some rows and not others, as once, few, many or a class when expanded.

j_call d_call v_call clone_size cdr3_nt cdr3_aa
TRBJ1-5 TRBD1 TRBV18 many TGTGCCAGCTCACAGGCCGGGACAGGCTCATATCAGCCCCAGCATTTT CASSQAGTGSYQPQHF
TRBJ2-7 TRBD2 TRBV9 . TGTGCCAGCAGCGTGGCGGGACTAGTGGGAAGCGAGCAGTACTTC CASSVAGLVGSEQYF
TRBJ2-2 . TRBV27 . TGTGCCAGCAGTTCACTAGTCGGGGAGCTGTTTTTT CASSSLVGELFF
TRBJ1-3 . TRBV7-2 many TGTGCCAGCAGCCCCGGACAGCTACCTGGAAACACCATATATTTT CASSPGQLPGNTIYF
TRBJ1-1 . TRBV29-1 . TGCAGCGTTCGGGACACCAAGAACACTGAAGCTTTCTTT CSVRDTKNTEAFF
TRBJ1-3 TRBD1 TRBV7-9 . TGTGCCAGCGGGATGGAGGGGGCGTTTGGAAACACCATATATTTT CASGMEGAFGNTIYF
TRBJ1-1 . TRBV30 many TGTGCCTGGAGTTCAGGGGTTAGGTGGGACACTGAAGCTTTCTTT CAWSSGVRWDTEAFF
TRBJ2-1 . TRBV3-1 many TGTGCCAGCAGCCAAGCGGGGGTTTACAATGAGCAGTTCTTC CASSQAGVYNEQFF
TRBJ2-7 . TRBV5-6 . TGTGCCAGCAGCTCGGTCGGGCGCTACGAGCAGTACTTC CASSSVGRYEQYF
TRBJ1-1 TRBD1 TRBV29-1 . TGCAGCGTTGAAGTCCAGGGGGTCACTGAAGCTTTCTTT CSVEVQGVTEAFF
TRBJ1-2 TRBD1 TRBV2 few TGTGCCAGCAGTTACACAGGGGGCGCCGATGGCTACACCTTC CASSYTGGADGYTF
TRBJ1-4 . TRBV28 . TGTGCCAGCAGTTTACCAGGGGTTGGGACAACTAATGAAAAACTGTTTTTT CASSLPGVGTTNEKLFF
TRBJ2-1 TRBD2 TRBV29-1 . TGCAGCGTTGAAGTCCAGCGGGAGACGCCCTACAATGAGCAGTTCTTC CSVEVQRETPYNEQFF
TRBJ2-7 TRBD2 TRBV3-1 many TGTGCCAGCAGCCAACGACTAGCGGTTACCTACGAGCAGTACTTC CASSQRLAVTYEQYF
TRBJ2-7 . TRBV2 many TGTGCCAGCAGTCGAGAGAAGTACGAGCAGTACTTC CASSREKYEQYF
TRBJ1-4 . TRBV7-8 many TGTGCCAGCAGACCAGGCTGGACACCAGATGAAAAACTGTTTTTT CASRPGWTPDEKLFF
TRBJ2-7 . TRBV5-1 many TGCGCCAGCAGCAGGGACGGCTACGAGCAGTACTTC CASSRDGYEQYF
TRBJ2-3 . TRBV3-1 many TGTGCCAGCAGCCAGCGAATTCAGCAAGATACGCAGTATTTT CASSQRIQQDTQYF
TRBJ1-1 . TRBV18 . TGTGCCAGCTCACCGGGCCCGAACACTGAAGCTTTCTTT CASSPGPNTEAFF
TRBJ2-5 . TRBV29-1 many TGCAGCGTTGAAGAGCCCGGGCGGGGCCTTCAAGAGACCCAGTACTTC CSVEEPGRGLQETQYF
TRBJ2-7 TRBD2 TRBV11-2 few TGTGCCAGCAGCTTAGTTGTTTGGCGGCCCGGACTAGCAGATTACTTC CASSLVVWRPGLADYF
TRBJ2-3 . TRBV29-1 . TGCAGCGGGAGTAGGAGCACAGATACGCAGTATTTT CSGSRSTDTQYF
TRBJ2-7 TRBD1 TRBV7-6 many TGTGCCAGCAGCTTGGGGGACAGTTCCTACGAGCAGTACTTC CASSLGDSSYEQYF
TRBJ2-5 TRBD1 TRBV29-1 . TGCAGCGCAGACATGGGTACAGGGGTTGTCGAGACCCAGTACTTC CSADMGTGVVETQYF
TRBJ2-7 TRBD1 TRBV10-3 . TGTGCCATCAGTGCGGGGGCCGGACAGGGGAACTACGAGCAGTACTTC CAISAGAGQGNYEQYF
TRBJ2-4 . TRBV12-3/TRBV12-4 . TGTGCCAGCAGTTTACCGACAGTAAACATTCAGTACTTC CASSLPTVNIQYF
TRBJ1-1 . TRBV18 . TGTGCCAGCTCACCCCCCAGGGGGAACACTGAAGCTTTCTTT CASSPPRGNTEAFF
TRBJ1-3 . TRBV29-1 . TGCAGCGCGGACAGCTCTGGAAACACCATATATTTT CSADSSGNTIYF
TRBJ2-1 . TRBV10-3 few TGTGCCATCAGTGAGGGCAGTAAGATCGCCAATGAGCAGTTCTTC CAISEGSKIANEQFF
TRBJ2-5 . TRBV29-1 many TGCAGCGTTGGGGTTGCGGCCCAAGAGACCCAGTACTTC CSVGVAAQETQYF
TRBJ2-4 . TRBV20-1 many TGCAGTGCTAGATATAGCCAACAAAACATTCAGTACTTC CSARYSQQNIQYF
TRBJ2-3 TRBD1 TRBV29-1 few TGCAGCGTTGAAGATGGGTGGACAGGACCCCCGTGGACGCAGTATTTT CSVEDGWTGPPWTQYF
TRBJ2-7 TRBD2 TRBV3-1 . TGTGCCAGCAGCCAAGATCAGCCCGGGACTAGCATTGAGCAGTACTTC CASSQDQPGTSIEQYF
TRBJ2-5 . TRBV6-6 many TGTGCCAGCAGCCGCACCGGGACGCAAGAGACCCAGTACTTC CASSRTGTQETQYF
TRBJ2-7 TRBD2 TRBV6-2/TRBV6-3 many TGTGCCAGCAGTTCGCCCACCGGGAGGGGCGCGGTAAAGCAGTACTTC CASSSPTGRGAVKQYF
TRBJ1-2 . TRBV21-1 . TGTGCCAGCAGCAAACCCCGACAGAATAACTATGGCTACACCTTC CASSKPRQNNYGYTF
TRBJ2-3 TRBD2 TRBV7-6 many TGTGCCAGCAGCTTCCTAGCGGGATACACAGATACGCAGTATTTT CASSFLAGYTDTQYF
TRBJ1-5 . TRBV20-1 few TGCAGTGCTAGCCAGGGCCCGGTGACTGTAAATCAGCCCCAGCATTTT CSASQGPVTVNQPQHF
TRBJ2-6 TRBD1 TRBV19 many TGTGCCAGTAGTCAAGGGGGCGCTGGGGCCAACGTCCTGACTTTC CASSQGGAGANVLTF
TRBJ2-2 . TRBV20-1 many TGCAGTGCTAGAGATCAGGGTAGCGGTACCGGGGAGCTGTTTTTT CSARDQGSGTGELFF
TRBJ2-1 . TRBV6-4 many TGTGCCAGCAGCCCAGGGAGTGACCATTACAATGAGCAGTTCTTC CASSPGSDHYNEQFF
TRBJ2-3 TRBD2 TRBV5-1 many TGCGCCAGCAGCTACACTAGCGTTAGCACAGATACGCAGTATTTT CASSYTSVSTDTQYF
TRBJ2-1 TRBD2 TRBV29-1 many TGCAGCGTTGCAACTGCGGCTAGCGGGAGTTCTGAGCAGTTCTTC CSVATAASGSSEQFF
TRBJ1-2 TRBD1 TRBV12-3/TRBV12-4 many TGTGCCAGCAGAACGACAGGGAACTATGGCTACACCTTC CASRTTGNYGYTF
TRBJ2-2 . TRBV3-1 many TGTGCCAGCAGCCAAGTCAGGTTCGCCGGGGAGCTGTTTTTT CASSQVRFAGELFF
TRBJ2-3 . TRBV30 . TGTGCCTGGAGTCCCGGCACAGATACGCAGTATTTT CAWSPGTDTQYF
TRBJ1-5 TRBD1 TRBV27 . TGTGCCAGCGGGCAGGGGGCTGGCAGCAATCAGCCCCAGCATTTT CASGQGAGSNQPQHF
TRBJ1-1 . TRBV2 many TGTGCCAGCAGTGAAGCATTAGGTTACACTGAAGCTTTCTTT CASSEALGYTEAFF
TRBJ2-3 . TRBV18 many TGTGCCAGCTCACCACTCCCCAGGGCAGCCTCTAGCACAGATACGCAGTATTTT CASSPLPRAASSTDTQYF
TRBJ2-7 . TRBV20-1 few TGCAGTGCGGTACCGGGACACGCGTACGAGCAGTACTTC CSAVPGHAYEQYF
TRBJ1-4 TRBD1 TRBV14 few TGTGCCAGCAGCCAACGACAGGGTGTCGAGGAAAAACTGTTTTTT CASSQRQGVEEKLFF